A selection of T cell receptor beta chains follows, all from one sample in a study of shared clonotypes between healthy human individuals. Only in-frame clones appear in the TCRdb table, and some are missing; sequencing was by immunoSEQ multiplex PCR. The table includes about 2.4 million clones, more than 90% detected once. Sequenced material: naive CD4+ T cells sorted from blood. The receptors stem from a man between 18 and 29 years old in good health. Each CDR3 is given with its conserved first and last residue. Each record gives: D gene, V gene, clone size, J gene, CDR3 protein, CDR3 DNA. A D gene is named only where the DNA matches it firmly. Clone size is given for some rows only: seen once, a few or many times, or a class if the clone is expanded.

>TRBD1|TRBV19|-|TRBJ1-2
CASSSPGQWEIGYTF
TGTGCCAGTAGTTCACCGGGACAGTGGGAAATCGGCTACACCTTC
>-|TRBV7-2|-|TRBJ2-3
CASSLNSPGTGDTQYF
TGTGCCAGCAGCTTAAACTCACCGGGCACAGGAGATACGCAGTATTTT
>-|TRBV5-6|-|TRBJ2-1
CASSLRFGSINYNEQFF
TGTGCCAGCAGCTTGAGGTTCGGGTCTATAAACTACAATGAGCAGTTCTTC
>-|TRBV29-1|-|TRBJ2-5
CSVEVRRETQYF
TGCAGCGTTGAAGTACGGCGGGAGACCCAGTACTTC
>TRBD2|TRBV9|-|TRBJ2-5
CASSVEGTSGETQYF
TGTGCCAGCAGCGTAGAAGGGACTAGTGGGGAGACCCAGTACTTC
>-|TRBV28|-|TRBJ1-3
CASSLLVGVLDTIYF
TGTGCCAGCAGCCTTCTGGTGGGGGTTTTGGACACCATATATTTT
>TRBD1|TRBV27|-|TRBJ2-5
CASSRSYRDSGRETQYF
TGTGCCAGCAGTAGGTCTTACCGGGACAGCGGTCGAGAGACCCAGTACTTC
>-|TRBV5-1|-|TRBJ1-2
CASTTENYGYTF
TGCGCCAGCACCACAGAGAACTATGGCTACACCTTC
>TRBD1|TRBV9|-|TRBJ2-5
CASSVGVDRTQETQYF
TGTGCCAGCAGCGTAGGTGTGGACAGGACACAAGAGACCCAGTACTTC
>-|TRBV5-8|-|TRBJ1-5
CASSRPQGDGNQPQHF
TGTGCCAGCAGCCGCCCCCAGGGTGATGGCAATCAGCCCCAGCATTTT
>TRBD2|TRBV2|-|TRBJ2-1
CASSELAGVYNEQFF
TGTGCCAGCAGTGAGCTAGCGGGGGTCTACAATGAGCAGTTCTTC
>-|TRBV28|-|TRBJ2-7
CASSYSSYEQYF
TGTGCCAGCAGTTACAGCTCCTACGAGCAGTACTTC
>-|TRBV18|-|TRBJ2-5
CASSANQETQYF
TGTGCCAGCTCAGCTAACCAAGAGACCCAGTACTTC
>-|TRBV10-3|-|TRBJ1-2
CAISGQDTNYGYTF
TGTGCCATCAGTGGACAGGATACTAACTATGGCTACACCTTC
>-|TRBV7-2|-|TRBJ2-3
CASSFGESDTQYF
TGTGCCAGCAGCTTCGGGGAATCAGATACGCAGTATTTT
>-|TRBV2|-|TRBJ2-7
CASSEVTRFEQYF
TGTGCCAGCAGTGAGGTGACTAGGTTCGAGCAGTACTTC
>-|TRBV28|-|TRBJ2-7
CASSPPGAREQYF
TGTGCCAGCAGTCCCCCAGGGGCCCGCGAGCAGTACTTC
>-|TRBV18|-|TRBJ2-3
CASAFTDTQYF
TGTGCCAGCGCCTTCACAGATACGCAGTATTTT
>-|TRBV6-1|-|TRBJ2-5
CASRKETQYF
TGTGCCAGCAGGAAAGAGACCCAGTACTTC
>-|TRBV5-6|once|TRBJ2-7
CASTPSGTHSYEQYF
TGTGCCAGCACCCCCTCGGGTACTCACTCCTACGAGCAGTACTTC
>-|TRBV6-1|-|TRBJ1-1
CASSQQVAFF
TGTGCCAGCAGCCAACAGGTCGCTTTCTTT
>TRBD2|TRBV27|-|TRBJ2-4
CASSLGGLAGDGKNIQYF
TGTGCCAGCAGCCTAGGGGGACTAGCGGGAGACGGCAAAAACATTCAGTACTTC
>-|TRBV6-5|-|TRBJ2-7
CASRRGLDYEQYF
TGTGCCAGCAGGAGGGGGTTGGACTACGAGCAGTACTTC
>-|TRBV18|-|TRBJ2-4
CASSPVPGGLLFGKNIQYF
TGTGCCAGCTCACCTGTTCCCGGAGGTCTGTTGTTCGGCAAAAACATTCAGTACTTC
>TRBD1|TRBV30|once|TRBJ1-2
CAWSGTGYGYTF
TGTGCCTGGAGCGGGACAGGCTATGGCTACACCTTC